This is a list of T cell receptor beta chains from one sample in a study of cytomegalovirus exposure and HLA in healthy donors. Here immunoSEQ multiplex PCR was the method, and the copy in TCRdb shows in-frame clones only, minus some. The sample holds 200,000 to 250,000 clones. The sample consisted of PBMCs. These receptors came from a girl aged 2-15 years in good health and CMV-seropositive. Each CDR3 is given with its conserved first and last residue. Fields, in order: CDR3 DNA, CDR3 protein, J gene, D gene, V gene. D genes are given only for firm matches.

DNA: TGTGCCAGCAGTTTGTCGACAGTAAACGAGCAGTACTTC
CDR3: CASSLSTVNEQYF
J: TRBJ2-7
D: NA
V: TRBV27

DNA: TGTGCCAGCGCAGTGGGGGAGGGTTACGAGCAGTACTTC
CDR3: CASAVGEGYEQYF
J: TRBJ2-7
D: TRBD2
V: TRBV14

DNA: TGCGCCAGCAGTGGTTCAAGCGGGAGGGCCTACGAGCAGTACTTC
CDR3: CASSGSSGRAYEQYF
J: TRBJ2-7
D: TRBD2
V: TRBV10-2

DNA: TGTGCCAGCAGCTTATGGAGGTCCGTTTGGGACAGCTCCTGCAATGAGCAGTTCTTC
CDR3: CASSLWRSVWDSSCNEQFF
J: TRBJ2-1
D: TRBD1
V: TRBV11-2

DNA: TGTGCCAGCAGCTTAGTAGCGGGAGGGCGCCGAGATACGCAGTATTTT
CDR3: CASSLVAGGRRDTQYF
J: TRBJ2-3
D: TRBD2
V: TRBV7-9

DNA: TGTGCCAGTAGTACGGCGGGGAGCAATCAGCCCCAGCATTTT
CDR3: CASSTAGSNQPQHF
J: TRBJ1-5
D: NA
V: TRBV19

DNA: TGTGCCAGCAGCCCCGGCTCCCGGACAGGCCCTTCTGCGGGGTACTTC
CDR3: CASSPGSRTGPSAGYF
J: TRBJ2-7
D: TRBD1
V: TRBV5-5

DNA: TGTGCCAGCACCCCTCGGGGGGAGGACGAGCAGTACTTC
CDR3: CASTPRGEDEQYF
J: TRBJ2-7
D: TRBD2
V: TRBV13

DNA: TGTGCCAGTACTGTTTGGACAGGGGGCAGGTTTGGCTACACCTTC
CDR3: CASTVWTGGRFGYTF
J: TRBJ1-2
D: TRBD1
V: TRBV19

DNA: TGTGCCATCAGTGCGCACTCTCCTAGCACAGATACGCAGTATTTT
CDR3: CAISAHSPSTDTQYF
J: TRBJ2-3
D: NA
V: TRBV10-3

DNA: TGCGCCAGCAGCCTGTTGGGGGGAGCGGGAGCCCTCTCCTACGAGCAGTACTTC
CDR3: CASSLLGGAGALSYEQYF
J: TRBJ2-7
D: TRBD2
V: TRBV5-1

DNA: TGTGCCAGCAGCCGGATGACAGGGGGCTACGAGCAGTACTTC
CDR3: CASSRMTGGYEQYF
J: TRBJ2-7
D: TRBD1
V: TRBV14

DNA: TGCGCCAGCAGCTTCAATCTGGACAGGCCATCCTCCGGGAATGAGCAGTTCTTC
CDR3: CASSFNLDRPSSGNEQFF
J: TRBJ2-1
D: TRBD1
V: TRBV5-1

DNA: TGTGCCAGCAGTCCACCACCGGGGAACACTGAAGCTTTCTTT
CDR3: CASSPPPGNTEAFF
J: TRBJ1-1
D: NA
V: TRBV28

DNA: TGTGCCAGCAGCCAATCTGCGGGCCGAGTTCGAGAGACCCAGTACTTC
CDR3: CASSQSAGRVRETQYF
J: TRBJ2-5
D: NA
V: TRBV14

DNA: TGTGCCAGTTCAACCGGGACAGGGTACCTTGTCGGAGCTTTCTTT
CDR3: CASSTGTGYLVGAFF
J: TRBJ1-1
D: TRBD1
V: TRBV6-5

DNA: TGTGCCAGCAGCAGCGGACAGCGGAACTATGGCTACACCTTC
CDR3: CASSSGQRNYGYTF
J: TRBJ1-2
D: NA
V: TRBV7-9

DNA: TGTGCCAGAAGCTTGGAGTGGCGACAGGGGGTGGAGACCCAGTACTTC
CDR3: CARSLEWRQGVETQYF
J: TRBJ2-5
D: TRBD1
V: TRBV5-3

DNA: TGTGCCACCTCGCGGGGGCCCTATGGCTACACCTTC
CDR3: CATSRGPYGYTF
J: TRBJ1-2
D: NA
V: TRBV27

DNA: TGTGCCAGCAGCTTAGACGCCCCCGGGGGTACAGATACGCAGTATTTT
CDR3: CASSLDAPGGTDTQYF
J: TRBJ2-3
D: NA
V: TRBV11-2

DNA: TGCGCCAGCAGGGAGACAGGGGACTATGGCTACACCTTC
CDR3: CASRETGDYGYTF
J: TRBJ1-2
D: TRBD1
V: TRBV10-2

DNA: TGTGCCAGCAGCTTGGGGGACAGGTTCTACGAGCAGTACTTC
CDR3: CASSLGDRFYEQYF
J: TRBJ2-7
D: TRBD1
V: TRBV5-6

DNA: TGTGCCAGCAGTTACCGCGACACGAATTCACCCCTCCACTTT
CDR3: CASSYRDTNSPLHF
J: TRBJ1-6
D: NA
V: TRBV6-6

DNA: TGTGCCAGCAGGCAAACAGGAGTGACGTCTCTCGGGCAGTACTTC
CDR3: CASRQTGVTSLGQYF
J: TRBJ2-7
D: NA
V: TRBV6-5

DNA: TGTGCCAGCAGCTTAGTAACTAGCAAGGATGAGCAGTTCTTC
CDR3: CASSLVTSKDEQFF
J: TRBJ2-1
D: NA
V: TRBV7-9

DNA: TGTGCCAGCAGTCGAGGGACAGGGGGGAATCAGCCCCAGCATTTT
CDR3: CASSRGTGGNQPQHF
J: TRBJ1-5
D: TRBD1
V: TRBV6-5

DNA: TGTGCCAGCAGCCCTTGGGCGGGATACCCCCAAGAGACCCAGTACTTC
CDR3: CASSPWAGYPQETQYF
J: TRBJ2-5
D: NA
V: TRBV5-6

DNA: TGTGCCAGCAGCTTAGTCCCAGGGGGTTTAACGGAGCAGTACTTC
CDR3: CASSLVPGGLTEQYF
J: TRBJ2-7
D: TRBD1
V: TRBV14

DNA: TGCGCCAGCAGCCAAGGGGCTAGCGGGAGGGACGAGCAGTACTTC
CDR3: CASSQGASGRDEQYF
J: TRBJ2-7
D: TRBD2
V: TRBV4-1

DNA: TGTGCCACCAGCAAAATAGCGGGAGTAGGGACAGATACGCAGTATTTT
CDR3: CATSKIAGVGTDTQYF
J: TRBJ2-3
D: TRBD2
V: TRBV15

DNA: TGTGCCAGCAGTTCCCAGACAGGGGGCGGACAGGCTACGCAGTATTTT
CDR3: CASSSQTGGGQATQYF
J: TRBJ2-3
D: TRBD1
V: TRBV6-5

DNA: TGTGCCAGCAGCTTCACTAGCGGGAGTAACGCCTACAATGAGCAGTTCTTC
CDR3: CASSFTSGSNAYNEQFF
J: TRBJ2-1
D: TRBD2
V: TRBV7-2

DNA: TGTGCCAGCAGTGTACAGGGGGTTGGCACTGAAGCTTTCTTT
CDR3: CASSVQGVGTEAFF
J: TRBJ1-1
D: TRBD1
V: TRBV25-1

DNA: TGTGCCAGCAGCTTAGGAAGATTCGAGTTTTGGGGGGCCAACGTCCTGACTTTC
CDR3: CASSLGRFEFWGANVLTF
J: TRBJ2-6
D: NA
V: TRBV7-9

DNA: TGTGCCAGCAGCTTAGTGGGAGTCAATGAGCAGTTCTTC
CDR3: CASSLVGVNEQFF
J: TRBJ2-1
D: NA
V: TRBV7-9

DNA: TGTGCCTGGAGTGTACTTCGGAGGCTGGACTACGAGCAGTACTTC
CDR3: CAWSVLRRLDYEQYF
J: TRBJ2-7
D: NA
V: TRBV30

DNA: TGTGCCAGCAGCTTGACAAGAGGGGGAGATCCCCTCTACGAGCAGTACTTC
CDR3: CASSLTRGGDPLYEQYF
J: TRBJ2-7
D: NA
V: TRBV11-2

DNA: TGTGCCAGCAGTTTTCGGGGACTAGCGGGAGTTGGTGAGCAGTTCTTC
CDR3: CASSFRGLAGVGEQFF
J: TRBJ2-1
D: TRBD2
V: TRBV27

DNA: TGTGCCAGCAGTTTGGGCCGCTACGAGCAGTACTTC
CDR3: CASSLGRYEQYF
J: TRBJ2-7
D: NA
V: TRBV28

DNA: TGTGCCAGTTCTTCCACAGGGGGCTGGGGGTCTGAAACTGAAGCTTTCTTT
CDR3: CASSSTGGWGSETEAFF
J: TRBJ1-1
D: TRBD1
V: TRBV19

DNA: TGTGCCAGCAGTTTGTTTAGTGCGTATAGCAATCAGCCCCAGCATTTT
CDR3: CASSLFSAYSNQPQHF
J: TRBJ1-5
D: NA
V: TRBV27

DNA: TGTGCCAGCAGCTCAGGCCCTGGCTACACCTTC
CDR3: CASSSGPGYTF
J: TRBJ1-2
D: NA
V: TRBV11-2

DNA: TGTGCCAGCAGCCAAGACCTCTACGAGCAGTACTTC
CDR3: CASSQDLYEQYF
J: TRBJ2-7
D: NA
V: TRBV4-2

DNA: TGTGCCAGCAGCTTAGATCCCCCGAGGGGGAGGGAAAGGTTTAACGAGCAGTACTTC
CDR3: CASSLDPPRGRERFNEQYF
J: TRBJ2-7
D: NA
V: TRBV11-3

DNA: TGTGCCAGCCGAGACAGGGGGCCCGGAAACACCATATATTTT
CDR3: CASRDRGPGNTIYF
J: TRBJ1-3
D: TRBD1
V: TRBV7-9

DNA: TGCGCCAGCAGCTTAGGGCAGGGGAAAAACATTCAGTACTTC
CDR3: CASSLGQGKNIQYF
J: TRBJ2-4
D: NA
V: TRBV5-1

DNA: TGTGCCAGCAGTTGGACAGGGCTGAACACTGAAGCTTTCTTT
CDR3: CASSWTGLNTEAFF
J: TRBJ1-1
D: TRBD1
V: TRBV27

DNA: TGTGCCAGAAGCTTAAGCAGAGGCGGTCCCAGGGCCTTGATTTGGACTGAAGCTTTCTTT
CDR3: CARSLSRGGPRALIWTEAFF
J: TRBJ1-1
D: NA
V: TRBV5-3

DNA: TGCGCCAGCAGCTTGGGGTCGACGGGAGCGGGAGAGCAGTACTTC
CDR3: CASSLGSTGAGEQYF
J: TRBJ2-7
D: TRBD2
V: TRBV5-1

DNA: TGTGCCAGCAGCTTGATGTCAGGGGCTAATGAAAAACTGTTTTTT
CDR3: CASSLMSGANEKLFF
J: TRBJ1-4
D: NA
V: TRBV5-4